This is a list of T cell receptor beta chains from one sample in a study of cytomegalovirus exposure and HLA in healthy donors. Assay: immunoSEQ multiplex PCR; the TCRdb copy retains only in-frame clones and omits some. The sample lists some 150,000 clones, roughly 81% occurring once. The sample consisted of PBMCs. The receptor set was obtained from a woman aged 45-60 years in good health and CMV-seronegative. CDR3s include the opening cysteine and the closing phenylalanine or tryptophan. Each record gives: clone size, D gene, J gene, V gene, CDR3 DNA, CDR3 protein. D genes are given only for firm matches. Where a row states a size, it is once, few, many or the class of an expanded clone; other rows omit it.

-,TRBD1,TRBJ1-4,TRBV6-1,TGTGCCAGCAGCGACAGGGGGCGTGAAAAACTGTTTTTT,CASSDRGREKLFF
-,TRBD1,TRBJ2-1,TRBV2,TGTGCCAGCAGTGAAATCAGGGGGCTATACAATGAGCAGTTCTTC,CASSEIRGLYNEQFF
-,TRBD1,TRBJ1-1,TRBV7-9,TGTGCCAGCAGCTCCACCGGGACAGGGGTGCATGAAGCTTTCTTT,CASSSTGTGVHEAFF
once,TRBD2,TRBJ2-2,TRBV4-1,TGCGCCAGCAGCCAAGATCAACTAGCGGGAGGGTCGAGGACCGGGGAGCTGTTTTTT,CASSQDQLAGGSRTGELFF
-,TRBD1,TRBJ1-2,TRBV6-1,TGTGCCAGCAGTCCTCCCGACAGGGCCTATGGCTACACCTTC,CASSPPDRAYGYTF
-,-,TRBJ2-3,TRBV7-3,TGTGCCAGCAGCCCGAGCAGGGTCACAGATACGCAGTATTTT,CASSPSRVTDTQYF
-,TRBD2,TRBJ2-1,TRBV5-4,TGTGCCAGCTCCCCCGCGGGACTAGCTTCTCTCCGCTCCTACAATGAGCAGTTCTTC,CASSPAGLASLRSYNEQFF
-,-,TRBJ2-5,TRBV5-1,TGCGCCAGCAGCATCCGTTCAGGGTTGAGGGAGACCCAGTACTTC,CASSIRSGLRETQYF
-,-,TRBJ2-1,TRBV4-2,TGTGCCAGCAGCCCTAGCCGGGGGAGCTCCTACAATGAGCAGTTCTTC,CASSPSRGSSYNEQFF
-,-,TRBJ1-5,TRBV2,TGTGCCAGCAATTCACAGGGTCCCAATCAGCCCCAGCATTTT,CASNSQGPNQPQHF
-,TRBD1,TRBJ2-7,TRBV11-3,TGTGCCAGCAGCTCACCGGACAGGGGAACCTACGAGCAGTACTTC,CASSSPDRGTYEQYF
-,TRBD1,TRBJ1-2,TRBV6-5,TGTGCCAGCAGTGACAGGGACAGCCCGGGCGGCTACACCTTC,CASSDRDSPGGYTF
-,-,TRBJ2-7,TRBV4-2,TGTGCCAGCAGCCCCCCGGGGTACGAGCAGTACTTC,CASSPPGYEQYF
-,-,TRBJ2-7,TRBV28,TGTGCCAGCAGTACGGCCGGGTACGAGCAGTACTTC,CASSTAGYEQYF
-,TRBD1,TRBJ2-7,TRBV28,TGTGCCAGCAGTACCGGACAGGGGATCTACGAGCAGTACTTC,CASSTGQGIYEQYF